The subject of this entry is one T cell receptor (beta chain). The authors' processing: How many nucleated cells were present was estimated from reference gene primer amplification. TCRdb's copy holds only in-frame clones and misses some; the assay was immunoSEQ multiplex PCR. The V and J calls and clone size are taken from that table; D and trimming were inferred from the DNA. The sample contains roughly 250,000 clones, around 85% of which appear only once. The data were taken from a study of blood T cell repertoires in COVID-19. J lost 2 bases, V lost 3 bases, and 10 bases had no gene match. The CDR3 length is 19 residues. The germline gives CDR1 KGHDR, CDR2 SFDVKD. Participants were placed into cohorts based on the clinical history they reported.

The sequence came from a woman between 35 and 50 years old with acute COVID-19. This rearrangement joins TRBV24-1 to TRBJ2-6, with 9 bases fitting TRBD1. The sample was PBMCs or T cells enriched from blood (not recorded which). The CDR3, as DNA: TGTGCCACCAGTGATCGTACAGGGGGCGGTTTGGCTGGGGCCAACGTCCTGACTTTC. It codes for CATSDRTGGGLAGANVLTF.